This passage covers 3 T cell receptor beta chains from one sample sequenced in a study of regulatory dendritic cells for organ transplantation (dated by TCRdb to 2016 to 2017). Receptor amplification or capture employed the immunoSEQ multiplex PCR assay. TCRdb provides this immuneACCESS table in a form limited to in-frame rearrangements. Some clones are lacking; in checked studies, under half of them reflect an unresolved V gene, and why the rest are absent is not known. The sample table records 30,000 or so clones; 82% of these occur just once. Around 0.43% of the sample is taken by the ten largest. Sequencing used naive CD8+ T cells from blood. The cell subset or site tag for this specimen amounts to: CD45RA+ naive T cells. Receptors originate from a human donor in good health.

This clone was counted only a few times. The V call is TRBV10-3, the J call TRBJ2-7, with 8 bases matching TRBD1. CDR1 and CDR2 (germline): ENHRY, SYGVKD. V shed 9 bases, J shed 9 bases, and the junction held 4 bases outside the gene matches. This CDR3 comprises 10 residues. Here the CDR3 reads CAMGTGGQYF. CDR3 nucleotides: TGTGCCATGGGGACAGGTGGGCAGTACTTC.

The chain uses TRBV29-1 and TRBJ1-1; D gene ambiguous. CDR1 and CDR2 (germline): SQVTM, ANQGSEA. This CDR3 spans 13 amino acids. V was shortened by 7 bases and J by 0 bases, with 12 bases between the two germline ends. CDR3 residues: CSAFLLMNTEAFF. The CDR3 DNA sequence: TGCAGCGCTTTCCTCTTAATGAACACTGAAGCTTTCTTT. The full variable domain, rest sourced from reference TRBV29-1 and TRBJ1-1, is SAVISQKPSRDICQRGTSLTIQCQVDSQVTMMFWYRQQPGQSLTLIATANQGSEATYESGFVIDKFPISRPNLTFSTLTVSNMSPEDSSIYLCSAFLLMNTEAFFGQGTRLTVV.

This chain links TRBV27 with TRBJ2-7; 7 positions match TRBD1. V gave up 6 bases and J gave up 6 bases; unmatched junction bases: 8. Germline loops: CDR1 MNHEY, CDR2 SMNVEV (reference sequence). The CDR3 runs 13 residues. The CDR3: CASSPGTVGEQYF. The CDR3 DNA reads TGTGCCAGCAGCCCTGGGACAGTAGGCGAGCAGTACTTC.